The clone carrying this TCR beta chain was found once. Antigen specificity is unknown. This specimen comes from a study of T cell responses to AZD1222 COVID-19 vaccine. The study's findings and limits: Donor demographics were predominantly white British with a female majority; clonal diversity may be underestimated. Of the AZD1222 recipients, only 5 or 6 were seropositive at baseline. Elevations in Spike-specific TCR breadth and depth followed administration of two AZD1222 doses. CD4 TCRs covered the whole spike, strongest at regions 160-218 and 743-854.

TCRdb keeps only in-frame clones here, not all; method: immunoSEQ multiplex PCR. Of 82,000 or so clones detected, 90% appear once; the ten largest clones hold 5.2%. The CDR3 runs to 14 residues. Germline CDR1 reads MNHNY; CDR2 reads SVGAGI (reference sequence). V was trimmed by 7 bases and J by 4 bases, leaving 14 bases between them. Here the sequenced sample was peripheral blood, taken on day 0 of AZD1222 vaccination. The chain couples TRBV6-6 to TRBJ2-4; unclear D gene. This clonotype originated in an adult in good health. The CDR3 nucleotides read TGTGCCAGCAACACAGCCGGCGCTAAAAACATTCAGTACTTC. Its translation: CASNTAGAKNIQYF.